This TCR beta chain was captured by sequencing in a study of PD-L1 blockade in urothelial cancer. Described time point: pretreatment peripheral blood. Measured with immunoSEQ multiplex PCR; TCRdb has only the in-frame clones, and not every one. The sample contains tens of thousands of clones, 81% of which appear only once. Trimming stripped 5 bases from V and 2 bases from J, with 8 bases between. This CDR3 contains 13 residues. Looked up from germline, CDR1 is LNHDA and CDR2 is SQIVND (reference sequence). The chain is built from TRBV19 and TRBJ2-3; D ambiguous. The sequence came from a man in his 70s with urothelial cancer. The sample here was PBMCs, taken around atezolizumab (anti-PD-L1) treatment. CDR3 amino acids: CASSAGSTDTQYF. In DNA form, the CDR3 reads TGTGCCAGTAGTGCAGGATCCACAGATACGCAGTATTTT. Complete variable domain (other parts from reference TRBV19 and TRBJ2-3): DGGITQSPKYLFRKEGQNVTLSCEQNLNHDAMYWYRQDPGQGLRLIYYSQIVNDFQKGDIAEGYSVSREKKESFPLTVTSAQKNPTAFYLCASSAGSTDTQYFGPGTRLTVL.